The clone carrying this T cell receptor beta chain was counted ten times or more. Its target is not known. The germline gene is not matched at one end of the junction; a read error may be the cause. CDR3 length equals 13 residues. CDR1 and CDR2 from the germline V gene are SGHRS and YFSETQ. Amplification of TCR beta CDR3 regions was performed using RNA transcripts as template. An initial round of RT-PCR targeting the TCR CDR3 relied on the HTBI primer set. MiXCR was run by TCRdb on the multiplex PCR reads, yielding one entry per CDR3 protein. Found here are some 510,000 distinct CDR3 sequences, about 20% of them singletons; the top ten hold 26%. These data come from a study of T cells in Graves' hyperthyroidism and ophthalmopathy. Study-wide findings and caveats: Among clonotypes expanded in thyroid above 0.001, most were also found in blood. Stable hyperthyroidism and ophthalmopathy were separated using 13 V-J signatures.

The J gene is TRBJ1-1, the V gene TRBV5-1; a possible D gene is TRBD1 (6 bases). The source of this sequence is a young man with Graves' hyperthyroidism. Specimen: blood. This CDR3 is CASSLAGATEAFF. CDR3 in DNA: TGTGCCAGCAGCTTGGCAGGGGCCACTGAAGCTTTCTTT.